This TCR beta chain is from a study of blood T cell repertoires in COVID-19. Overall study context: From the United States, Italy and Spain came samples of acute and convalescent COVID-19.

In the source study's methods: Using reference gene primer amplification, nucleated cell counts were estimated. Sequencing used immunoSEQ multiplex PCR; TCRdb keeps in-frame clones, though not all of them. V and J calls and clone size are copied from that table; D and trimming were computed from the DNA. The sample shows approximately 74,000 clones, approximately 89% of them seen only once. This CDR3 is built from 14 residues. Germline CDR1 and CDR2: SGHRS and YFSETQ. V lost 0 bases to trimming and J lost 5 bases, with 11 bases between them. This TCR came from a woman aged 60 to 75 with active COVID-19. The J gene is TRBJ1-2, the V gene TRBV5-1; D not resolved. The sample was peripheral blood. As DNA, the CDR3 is TGCGCCAGCAGCTTGGACAGCTTAGTATATGGCTACACCTTC. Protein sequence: CASSLDSLVYGYTF.